This is a list of T cell receptor beta chains from one sample in a study of PD-1 blockade in classical Hodgkin lymphoma. Libraries were prepared by immunoSEQ multiplex PCR; TCRdb keeps only in-frame clonotypes and omits some of them. Of about 52,000 clones detected, 86% appear once; the ten largest clones hold approximately 6.8%. Source: peripheral blood mononuclear cells (PBMCs), taken before the fourth cycle of nivolumab. These receptors all stem from a human donor with classical Hodgkin lymphoma. Each CDR3 is given with its conserved first and last residue. D genes are given only for firm matches. Clone size is given for some rows only: seen once, a few or many times, or a class if the clone is expanded.

TRBJ2-1 NA NA TRBV29-1 CSVFLGYNEQFF TGCAGCGTTTTCCTTGGGTACAATGAGCAGTTCTTC
TRBJ2-7 TRBD2 NA TRBV13 CASSPGAGSALAMEQYF TGTGCCAGCAGCCCCGGGGCAGGGAGCGCACTAGCGATGGAGCAGTACTTC
TRBJ2-1 TRBD2 NA TRBV14 CASSQLNSGTNHYNEQFF TGTGCCAGCAGCCAGTTAAATTCCGGGACTAACCATTACAATGAGCAGTTCTTC
TRBJ2-7 TRBD2 NA TRBV25-1 CASRAGGSYEQYF TGTGCCAGCAGAGCGGGGGGTTCCTACGAGCAGTACTTC
TRBJ2-4 NA NA TRBV15 CATSRAFPDMIAKNIQYF TGTGCCACCAGCAGAGCGTTCCCGGACATGATAGCCAAAAACATTCAGTACTTC
TRBJ1-3 TRBD1 NA TRBV7-8 CASSPARGPGNTIYF TGTGCCAGCAGCCCCGCCAGGGGGCCTGGAAACACCATATATTTT
TRBJ2-5 NA once TRBV5-6 CASSLRGGALGTQYF TGTGCCAGCAGCTTACGAGGCGGGGCCTTGGGGACCCAGTACTTC
TRBJ2-1 NA few TRBV9 CASSVGGGVNEQFF TGTGCCAGCAGCGTAGGAGGGGGGGTCAATGAGCAGTTCTTC
TRBJ2-7 TRBD2 NA TRBV15 CATSRDRLTSGSSYEQYF TGTGCCACCAGCAGAGATCGCCTTACTAGCGGGAGCTCCTACGAGCAGTACTTC
TRBJ2-5 NA NA TRBV19 CASSSAYRVRETQYF TGTGCCAGTAGTTCCGCCTACAGGGTTCGGGAGACCCAGTACTTC
TRBJ1-6 NA NA TRBV7-2 CASSRTARNSPLHF TGTGCCAGCAGCCGGACTGCTCGGAATTCACCCCTCCACTTT